The next 21 T cell receptor beta chains were all read from a single sample in a study of blood T cell repertoires in COVID-19. Profiled with immunoSEQ multiplex PCR; TCRdb holds only in-frame clones, not every one. The table includes over 200,000 clones, 90% to 95% detected once. Sample: PBMCs or T cells enriched from blood (not recorded which). Source of these receptors: a human donor in a cohort exposed to, infected with or recovered from COVID-19 (not recorded which). The donor label of this sample is uncertain.

The chain uses TRBV5-1 and TRBJ2-3; possible D gene TRBD2, 6 bases. This CDR3 comprises 16 residues. Germline V gives CDR1 SGHRS, CDR2 YFSETQ. V gave up 0 bases and J gave up 6 bases, with 17 bases separating them. CDR3 loop: CASSLGGRRAADTQYF. The CDR3 region has the DNA TGCGCCAGCAGCTTGGGGGGAAGGAGGGCAGCGGATACGCAGTATTTT.

The chain uses TRBV7-2 and TRBJ2-7; TRBD1 matches 8 bases. J gave up 6 bases and V 2 bases, and 6 bases lay outside the gene matches. The CDR3 is 14 residues long. Germline V gives CDR1 SGHTA, CDR2 FQGNSA. Written as DNA, the CDR3 is TGTGCCAGCAGCTTAATCAGGGGGCCAGTCGAGCAGTACTTC. Translated, it gives CASSLIRGPVEQYF. Full variable domain (missing parts from reference TRBV7-2 and TRBJ2-7): GAGVSQSPSNKVTEKGKDVELRCDPISGHTALYWYRQSLGQGLEFLIYFQGNSAPDKSGLPSDRFSAERTGGSVSTLTIQRTQQEDSAVYLCASSLIRGPVEQYFGPGTRLTVT.

This clone was counted a single time. J is TRBJ1-1 and V is TRBV19; TRBD1 matches at 7 bases. The length of the CDR3 is 13 residues. Per the germline V gene, CDR1 is LNHDA and CDR2 is SQIVND (reference sequence). V gave up 5 bases and J gave up 5 bases; unmatched junction bases: 5. The DNA of the CDR3 is TGTGCCAGTAGTCCCCAGGGGGATACTGAAGCTTTCTTT. Residues: CASSPQGDTEAFF. Full variable domain (remainder filled in from reference TRBV19 and TRBJ1-1): DGGITQSPKYLFRKEGQNVTLSCEQNLNHDAMYWYRQDPGQGLRLIYYSQIVNDFQKGDIAEGYSVSREKKESFPLTVTSAQKNPTAFYLCASSPQGDTEAFFGQGTRLTVV.

This rearrangement joins TRBV4-2 to TRBJ1-2; 7 bases are a match to TRBD1. The CDR3 spans 16 residues. The germline V gene has CDR1 LGHNA and CDR2 YNFKEQ. V was pared by 0 bases and J by 5 bases, with 9 bases of the junction left unmatched. This CDR3 reads CASSQDLGGTVYGYTF. In nucleotides, the CDR3 is TGTGCCAGCAGCCAAGATTTAGGGGGCACGGTGTATGGCTACACCTTC.

The chain links TRBV7-8 to TRBJ2-7; D is perhaps TRBD2 (5 bases). This CDR3 has 16 amino acids. V was cut by 5 bases and J by 0 bases, with 17 bases left in between. Looked up from germline, CDR1 is SGHVS and CDR2 is FQNEAQ. CDR3 loop: CASSRFPSGSSYEQYF. Here the CDR3 DNA reads TGTGCCAGCAGCCGTTTCCCGAGTGGGAGCTCCTACGAGCAGTACTTC.

V gene TRBV4-2 combines with J gene TRBJ1-5, with 7 bases that match TRBD1. This CDR3 is built from 17 residues. V was clipped by 0 bases and J by 4 bases; unmatched bases: 9. Germline V gene lookup returns CDR1 LGHNA and CDR2 YNFKEQ. The CDR3 sequence: CASSQDRGEQGNQPQHF. Written as DNA, the CDR3 is TGTGCCAGCAGCCAAGATCGGGGAGAACAGGGGAATCAGCCCCAGCATTTT.

The chain links TRBV29-1 to TRBJ1-3; D is unclear. The germline V gene encodes CDR1 SQVTM and CDR2 ANQGSEA. The CDR3 totals 12 residues. CDR3 residues: CAGSYSGNTIYF. As DNA, the CDR3 is TGCGCAGGAAGTTACTCTGGAAACACCATATATTTT.

In the case of this clone: This specimen includes other DNA sequences encoding the same CDR3. The chain carries TRBV12-5 and TRBJ1-3, with D uncertain. V was clipped by 0 bases and J by 0 bases, with 9 bases between them. Germline lookup yields CDR1 LGHNT and CDR2 FRNRAP. CDR3 size: 16 residues. The CDR3 DNA sequence: TGTGCTAGTGGTTTGGTACGCGGGAGCTCTGGAAACACCATATATTTT. Its protein product is CASGLVRGSSGNTIYF.

The V gene is TRBV3-1 (or the pseudogene TRBV3-2), the J gene TRBJ1-2; unclear D gene. Trimming removed 3 bases at V and 2 bases at J, with 7 bases between. There are 13 residues in the CDR3. CDR1 is LGHDT, CDR2 YNNKEL, per germline (reference sequence). For the CDR3, the DNA is TGTGCCAGCAGCCACGGTCGCAACTATGGCTACACCTTC. Its protein is CASSHGRNYGYTF.

The chain uses TRBV3-1 (or the pseudogene TRBV3-2) and TRBJ2-7; TRBD1 might be the D (6 bases). The V gene's germline CDR1 is LGHDT and CDR2 YNNKEL (reference sequence). This CDR3 spans 12 amino acids. With 3 bases removed from V and 7 bases from J, the gap between germline ends came to 10 bases. CDR3 region: CASSHKRGEQYF. CDR3 bases: TGTGCCAGCAGCCACAAAAGGGGGGAGCAGTACTTC.

J is TRBJ2-1 and V is TRBV25-1; TRBD1 matches 7 bases. V shed 1 base and J 15 bases; nucleotides not matched to a gene: 9. The length of the CDR3 is 13 residues. CDR1 MGHDK and CDR2 SYGVNS come from the germline V gene. The DNA of the CDR3 is TGTGCCAGCAGTGAATTGTTGGGGACAGCTAGGTTCTTC. Protein product: CASSELLGTARFF.

The rearrangement links TRBV5-1 to TRBJ2-2, with D possibly matching TRBD2 (5 bases). Trimming stripped 3 bases from V and 0 bases from J, with 9 bases between. This CDR3 has 15 amino acids. In germline, CDR1 is SGHRS, CDR2 YFSETQ. The CDR3 spells CASSSRATNTGELFF. The CDR3 DNA is TGCGCCAGCAGCTCGAGGGCGACGAACACCGGGGAGCTGTTTTTT.

The V and J genes are TRBV2 and TRBJ1-1; D call uncertain. Trimming took 7 bases from V and 7 from J, leaving 10 bases between them. The length of the CDR3 is 11 residues. Germline CDR1 is SNHLY and CDR2 is FYNNEI. The CDR3 sequence: CASTRLFEAFF. Written as DNA, the CDR3 is TGTGCCAGCACCAGGTTATTTGAAGCTTTCTTT.

This chain uses TRBV9 with TRBJ1-3; D not certain. This CDR3 comprises 13 residues. Trimming pared 3 bases from V and 4 bases from J, leaving 8 bases between. Per the germline V gene, CDR1 is SGDLS and CDR2 is YYNGEE. As DNA, the CDR3 is TGTGCCAGCAGCGCACAGTGGGGAAACACCATATATTTT. Its translation is CASSAQWGNTIYF.

This chain joins TRBV6-5 and TRBJ2-7; TRBD2 aligns across 9 bases. The CDR3 is 15 amino acids. V lost 2 bases, J lost 1 base, and 3 bases stayed unmatched. Germline CDR1 is MNHEY and CDR2 is SVGAGI. CDR3 DNA: TGTGCCAGCAGTTACGAGCGGGGGGTTTCCTACGAGCAGTACTTC. Amino acids: CASSYERGVSYEQYF.

This chain uses TRBV7-8 with TRBJ2-3; weak D call: TRBD2 (5 bases). Trimming removed 2 bases from V and 6 bases from J, with 12 bases in between. Germline lookup yields CDR1 SGHVS and CDR2 FQNEAQ. The CDR3 extends over 14 amino acids. This CDR3 reads CASSLWPPGDTQYF. In DNA form, the CDR3 reads TGTGCCAGCAGCTTATGGCCCCCGGGGGATACGCAGTATTTT.

The rearrangement uses TRBV4-1 and TRBJ2-7; D may be TRBD1 (6 bases). Germline V gene data show CDR1 as MGHRA and CDR2 as YSYEKL. The CDR3 sequence is 13 residues long. Trimming left V 2 bases short and J 6 bases short, with 11 bases between. CDR3 sequence reads: CASSQLTGLEQYF. In DNA form, the CDR3 reads TGCGCCAGCAGCCAACTAACAGGGCTCGAGCAGTACTTC.

The gene calls are TRBV5-1 and TRBJ2-1, with TRBD2 as a possible D gene (5 bases). Trimming shortened V by 4 bases and J by 2 bases, and 19 bases separated the two germline ends. There are 17 residues in the CDR3. Germline values: CDR1 SGHRS, CDR2 YFSETQ. In nucleotides, the CDR3 is TGCGCCAGCAGCCCTATCACTAGAAGGGATACCTACAATGAGCAGTTCTTC. The encoded protein is CASSPITRRDTYNEQFF.

The gene calls are TRBV6-5 and TRBJ1-2, with TRBD1 identical over 8 bases. The length of the CDR3 is 13 residues. Germline V gene sequence: CDR1 MNHEY, CDR2 SVGAGI. V dropped 6 bases and J dropped 4; count of bases not matched to a gene: 4. The CDR3 DNA follows: TGTGCCAGCAGAGGACAGGGAATCTATGGCTACACCTTC. Residues: CASRGQGIYGYTF.

The rearrangement joins TRBV19 to TRBJ2-1; 8 nucleotides agree with TRBD2. CDR3 length: 15 amino acids. Germline-derived CDR1 and CDR2 are LNHDA and SQIVND (reference sequence). Trimming cost V 6 bases and J 7 bases; bases outside gene matches: 11. The CDR3 here is CASRGDGGAENEQFF. The CDR3 DNA sequence: TGTGCCAGTAGAGGGGACGGGGGGGCCGAAAATGAGCAGTTCTTC.

This rearrangement joins TRBV6-2 or TRBV6-3 to TRBJ1-5; 7 bases map to TRBD1. Germline V gives CDR1 MNHEY, CDR2 SVGEGT. Trimming at V came to 5 bases and at J to 0 bases, leaving 13 bases not matched to a gene. The CDR3 is made up of 18 amino acids. CDR3 region: CASSSQQGTLNSNQPQHF. CDR3 coding DNA: TGTGCCAGCAGTAGTCAACAGGGGACGCTGAATAGCAATCAGCCCCAGCATTTT.